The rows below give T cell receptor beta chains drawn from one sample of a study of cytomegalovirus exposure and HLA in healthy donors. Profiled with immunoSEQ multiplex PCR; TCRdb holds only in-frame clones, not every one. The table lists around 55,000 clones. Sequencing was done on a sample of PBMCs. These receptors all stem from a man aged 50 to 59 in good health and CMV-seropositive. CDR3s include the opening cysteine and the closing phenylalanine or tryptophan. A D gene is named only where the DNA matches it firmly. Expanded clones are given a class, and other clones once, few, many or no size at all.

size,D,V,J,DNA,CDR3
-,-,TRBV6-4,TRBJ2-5,TGTGCCAGCAGTCAAGACGCCGGGGAAGTTGAGACCCAGTACTTC,CASSQDAGEVETQYF
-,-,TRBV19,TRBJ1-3,TGTGCCAGTAGTATCAGGGTCGGCAGGGGAAGCTCTGGAAACACCATATATTTT,CASSIRVGRGSSGNTIYF
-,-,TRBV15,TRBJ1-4,TGTGCCACCAGCAGAGACCCGGGCGCAGGGGAAAAACTGTTTTTT,CATSRDPGAGEKLFF
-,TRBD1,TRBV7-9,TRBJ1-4,TGTGCCAGCAGCTCAGGACAGGTGGTTAATGAAAAACTGTTTTTT,CASSSGQVVNEKLFF
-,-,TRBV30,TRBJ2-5,TGTGCCTGGAGGTCAGAAGAGACCCAGTACTTC,CAWRSEETQYF
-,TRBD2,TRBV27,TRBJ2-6,TGTGCCAGCAGTTTGGGTGGACTAGCGGTCTCTGGGGCCAACGTCCTGACTTTC,CASSLGGLAVSGANVLTF
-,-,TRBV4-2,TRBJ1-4,TGTGCCAGCAGCCAACGGGGGGGGACTGAAAAACTGTTTTTT,CASSQRGGTEKLFF
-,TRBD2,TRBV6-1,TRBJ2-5,TGTGCCGGGGAGGGTCAAGAGACCCAGTACTTC,CAGEGQETQYF
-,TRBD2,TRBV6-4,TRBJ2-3,TGTGCCAGCAGACAGCTAGCGGTGGAAACAGATACGCAGTATTTT,CASRQLAVETDTQYF
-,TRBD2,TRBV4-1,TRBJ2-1,TGCGCCAGCAGCCCCTTGCTAGCGGGGGTTTACAATGAGCAGTTCTTC,CASSPLLAGVYNEQFF
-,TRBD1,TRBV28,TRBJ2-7,TGTGCCAGCAGTGCCCCGGTGCAGGGGGCCTACGAGCAGTACTTC,CASSAPVQGAYEQYF
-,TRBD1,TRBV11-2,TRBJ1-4,TGTGCCAGCAGCTTCTTTTCGGGACAGGGGGTCGAAAAACTGTTTTTT,CASSFFSGQGVEKLFF
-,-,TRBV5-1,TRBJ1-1,TGCGCCAGCAGCGTCGCAGAGAACACTGAAGCTTTCTTT,CASSVAENTEAFF
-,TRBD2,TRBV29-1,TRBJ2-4,TGCAGCGTTCTTAGCGGGGGGGACATTCAGTACTTC,CSVLSGGDIQYF
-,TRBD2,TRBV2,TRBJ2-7,TGTGCCAGCAGTGAAGGCGCGGGGGGGCCCTACGAGCAGTACTTC,CASSEGAGGPYEQYF
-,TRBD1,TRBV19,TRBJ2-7,TGTGCCAGTAGTATAGAAGGGACAGGTTATGACGAGCAGTACTTC,CASSIEGTGYDEQYF
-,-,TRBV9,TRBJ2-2,TGTGCCAGCAGCGTGGGAGGGAACACCGGGGAGCTGTTTTTT,CASSVGGNTGELFF
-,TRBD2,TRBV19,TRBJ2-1,TGTGCCAGTAAAGTAGCGGGAGTGGGGAATGAGCAGTTCTTC,CASKVAGVGNEQFF
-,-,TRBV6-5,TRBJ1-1,TGTGCCAGCAGTTACCAGGAGAACACTGAAGCTTTCTTT,CASSYQENTEAFF
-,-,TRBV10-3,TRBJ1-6,TGTGCCACCGGCGGAGAGGGGGAAAATTCACCCCTCCACTTT,CATGGEGENSPLHF
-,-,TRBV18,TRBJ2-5,TGTGCCAGCTCACCTGGACAGCAAGAGACCCAGTACTTC,CASSPGQQETQYF
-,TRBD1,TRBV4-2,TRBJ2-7,TGTGCCAGCAGCCAAGATCGGGACAGCGCCTACGAGCAGTACTTC,CASSQDRDSAYEQYF
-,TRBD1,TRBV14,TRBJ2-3,TGTGCCAGCAGCCAGGAGACAGGGCGGTTTGGTAGAGAGTATTTT,CASSQETGRFGREYF
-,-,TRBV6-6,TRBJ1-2,TGTGCCAGCACTCAGGGATTTGGCTACACCTTC,CASTQGFGYTF
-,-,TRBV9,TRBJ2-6,TGTGCCAGCAGCGTAGGGATTAGGAGGGACTCTGGGGCCAACGTCCTGACTTTC,CASSVGIRRDSGANVLTF
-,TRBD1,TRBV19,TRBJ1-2,TGTGCCAGTAGATCAGGGGGCAGCTATGGCTACACCTTC,CASRSGGSYGYTF
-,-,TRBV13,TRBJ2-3,TGTGCCAGCTCCGAGGCCCTAGCGCCGGATGGTACGCAGTATTTT,CASSEALAPDGTQYF
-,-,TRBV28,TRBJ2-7,TGTGCCAGCAGCACCATGACAGCAGACGAGCGGTACTTC,CASSTMTADERYF
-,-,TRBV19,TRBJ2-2,TGTGCCAGTAGTGAACACAGGGCTCCGAACACCGGGGAGCTGTTTTTT,CASSEHRAPNTGELFF
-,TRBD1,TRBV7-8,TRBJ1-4,TGTGCCAGCAGCCCAGGGACAGGTCCTGAAAAACTGTTTTTT,CASSPGTGPEKLFF
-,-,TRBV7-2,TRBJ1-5,TGTGCCAGCAGCCTCGGGGGGGGAAAGGGAAATCAGCCCCAGCATTTT,CASSLGGGKGNQPQHF
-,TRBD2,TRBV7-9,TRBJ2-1,TGTGCCAGCAGCTTAATGGGACTAGCGGGGAATGAGCAGTTCTTC,CASSLMGLAGNEQFF
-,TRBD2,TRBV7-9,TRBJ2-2,TGTGCCAGCAGGGGGGGGTCCCTGAACACCGGGGAGCTGTTTTTT,CASRGGSLNTGELFF
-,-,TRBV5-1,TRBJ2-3,TGCGCCAGCCGGTTCAGGCGAACTAGCACAGATACGCAGTATTTT,CASRFRRTSTDTQYF
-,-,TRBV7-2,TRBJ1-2,TGTGCCAGCAGCTTAGAGACACAAGCTAACTATGGCTACACCTTC,CASSLETQANYGYTF
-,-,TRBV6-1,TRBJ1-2,TGTGCCAGCAGTGAATTGGCGCTGGGGCAAGGCTACACCTTC,CASSELALGQGYTF
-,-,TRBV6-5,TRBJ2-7,TGTGCCAGCAGTACCCGGGGGGCGTTCGATTACGAGCAGTACTTC,CASSTRGAFDYEQYF
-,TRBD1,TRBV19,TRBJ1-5,TGTGCCAGTAGCTCCGGGACAGGCATGATTAGCAATCAGCCCCAGCATTTT,CASSSGTGMISNQPQHF
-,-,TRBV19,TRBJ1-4,TGTGCCAGTAGTATCGGCGGAAAACTGTTTTTT,CASSIGGKLFF
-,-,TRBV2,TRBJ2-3,TGTGCCAGCAGTGAAGGGACAGCTAGCACAGATAAGCAGTATTTT,CASSEGTASTDKQYF
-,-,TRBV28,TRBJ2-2,TGTGCCAGCAGCCCCCGACTAGTACCCGGGGAGCTGTTTTTT,CASSPRLVPGELFF
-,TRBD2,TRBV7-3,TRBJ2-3,TGTGCCAGCAGCTTAGCGGGAGGGCCAACAGATACGCAGTATTTT,CASSLAGGPTDTQYF
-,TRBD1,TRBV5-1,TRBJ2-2,TGCGCCAGCAGCCCGAGGACAGGGGGGTACACCGGGGAGCTGTTTTTT,CASSPRTGGYTGELFF
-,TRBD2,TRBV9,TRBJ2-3,TGTGCCAGCAGCGTAGGAACCCGGACTAGCGGCCTAGGGGATACGCAGTATTTT,CASSVGTRTSGLGDTQYF
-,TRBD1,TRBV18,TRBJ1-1,TGTGCCAGCGCACCGGACAGGGGGCACTCAATTCGGGAAGCTTTCTTT,CASAPDRGHSIREAFF
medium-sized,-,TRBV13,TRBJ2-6,TGTGCCAGCAGCTTAGGCCCTCACGTCCTGACTTTC,CASSLGPHVLTF
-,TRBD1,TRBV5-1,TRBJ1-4,TGCGCCAGCAGCAGAAATCCACAGGGGGACGCTAATGAAAAACTGTTTTTT,CASSRNPQGDANEKLFF
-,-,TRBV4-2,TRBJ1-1,TGTGCCAGCAGCCAGAGTACAGGAACGAACACTGAAGCTTTCTTT,CASSQSTGTNTEAFF